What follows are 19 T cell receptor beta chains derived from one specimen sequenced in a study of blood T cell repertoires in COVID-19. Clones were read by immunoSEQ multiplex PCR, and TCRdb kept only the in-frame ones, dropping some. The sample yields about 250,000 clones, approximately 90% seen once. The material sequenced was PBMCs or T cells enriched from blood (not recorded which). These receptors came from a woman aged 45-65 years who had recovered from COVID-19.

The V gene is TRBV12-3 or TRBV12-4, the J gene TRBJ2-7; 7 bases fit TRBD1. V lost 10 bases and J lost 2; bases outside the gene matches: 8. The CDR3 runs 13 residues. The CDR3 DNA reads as TGTGCCACCTCTGGGACAGCCACCTACGAGCAGTACTTC. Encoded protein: CATSGTATYEQYF.

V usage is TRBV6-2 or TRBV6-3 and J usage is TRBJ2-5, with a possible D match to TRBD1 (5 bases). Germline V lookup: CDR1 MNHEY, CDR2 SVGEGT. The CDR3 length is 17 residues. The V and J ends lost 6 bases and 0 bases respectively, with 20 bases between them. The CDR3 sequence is CASSPVPSKGYQETQYF. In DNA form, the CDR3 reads TGTGCCAGCAGCCCGGTGCCATCTAAGGGGTACCAAGAGACCCAGTACTTC.

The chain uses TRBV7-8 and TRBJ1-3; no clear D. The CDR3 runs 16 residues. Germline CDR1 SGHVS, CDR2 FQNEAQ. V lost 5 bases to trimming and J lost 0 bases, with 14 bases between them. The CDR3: CASSESHPNSGNTIYF. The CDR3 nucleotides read TGTGCCAGCAGCGAAAGCCACCCGAACTCTGGAAACACCATATATTTT.

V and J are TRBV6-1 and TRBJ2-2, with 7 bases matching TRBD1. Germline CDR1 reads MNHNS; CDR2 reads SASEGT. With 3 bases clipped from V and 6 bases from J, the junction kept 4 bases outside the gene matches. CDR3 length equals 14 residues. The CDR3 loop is CASSDRGYSGELFF. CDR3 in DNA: TGTGCCAGCAGTGACAGGGGGTACTCCGGGGAGCTGTTTTTT.

The CDR3 DNA is TGTGCCAGCTCACCCGGGACTAGCGGAGCTGACTACGAGCAGTACTTC. Residues: CASSPGTSGADYEQYF. The chain couples TRBV18 to TRBJ2-7, with 11 positions matching TRBD2. V lost 3 bases and J lost 3; bases outside the gene matches: 7. The CDR3 is 16 amino acids. The germline V gene encodes CDR1 KGHSH and CDR2 LQKENI.

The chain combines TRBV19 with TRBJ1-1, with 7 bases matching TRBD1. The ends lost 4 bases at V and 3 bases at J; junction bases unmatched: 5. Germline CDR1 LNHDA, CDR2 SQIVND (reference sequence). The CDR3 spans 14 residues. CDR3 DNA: TGTGCCAGTAGTAGCAGGGGGACGTACACTGAAGCTTTCTTT. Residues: CASSSRGTYTEAFF. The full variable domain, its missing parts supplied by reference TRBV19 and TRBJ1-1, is DGGITQSPKYLFRKEGQNVTLSCEQNLNHDAMYWYRQDPGQGLRLIYYSQIVNDFQKGDIAEGYSVSREKKESFPLTVTSAQKNPTAFYLCASSSRGTYTEAFFGQGTRLTVV.

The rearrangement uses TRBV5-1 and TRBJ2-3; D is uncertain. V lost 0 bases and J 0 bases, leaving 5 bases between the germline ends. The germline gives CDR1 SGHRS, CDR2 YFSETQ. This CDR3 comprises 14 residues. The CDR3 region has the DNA TGCGCCAGCAGCTTGGACGGGAGCACAGATACGCAGTATTTT. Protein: CASSLDGSTDTQYF.

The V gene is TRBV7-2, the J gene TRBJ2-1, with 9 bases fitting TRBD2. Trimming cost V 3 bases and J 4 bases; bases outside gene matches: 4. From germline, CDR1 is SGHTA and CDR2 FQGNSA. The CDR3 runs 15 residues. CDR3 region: CASSFSGSKYNEQFF. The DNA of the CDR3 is TGTGCCAGCAGCTTTAGCGGGAGTAAATACAATGAGCAGTTCTTC.

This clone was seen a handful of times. The CDR3 coding sequence is TGTGCCAGTAGTATGGACAGGGGGCTTTATGGCTACACCTTC. Its protein is CASSMDRGLYGYTF. The V call is TRBV19, the J call TRBJ1-2; 11 bases are a match to TRBD1. V shed 3 bases and J 5 bases; nucleotides not matched to a gene: 2. The CDR3 is 14 residues long. Germline loops: CDR1 LNHDA, CDR2 SQIVND (reference sequence).

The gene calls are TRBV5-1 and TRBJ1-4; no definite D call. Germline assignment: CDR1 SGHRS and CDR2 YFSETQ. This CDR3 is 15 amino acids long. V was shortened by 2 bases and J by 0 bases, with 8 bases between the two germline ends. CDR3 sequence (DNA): TGCGCCAGCAGCTTAACAGTTGCAACTAATGAAAAACTGTTTTTT. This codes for CASSLTVATNEKLFF.

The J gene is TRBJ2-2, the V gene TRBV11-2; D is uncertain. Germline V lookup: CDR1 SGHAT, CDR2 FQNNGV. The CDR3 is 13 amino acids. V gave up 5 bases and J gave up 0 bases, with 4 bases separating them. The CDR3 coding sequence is TGTGCCAGCAGCCCCTCGAACACCGGGGAGCTGTTTTTT. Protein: CASSPSNTGELFF.

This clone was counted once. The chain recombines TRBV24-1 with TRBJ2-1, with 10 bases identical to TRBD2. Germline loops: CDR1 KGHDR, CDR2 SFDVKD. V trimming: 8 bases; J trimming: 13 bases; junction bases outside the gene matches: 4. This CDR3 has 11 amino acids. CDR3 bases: TGTGCCACCATGTCTAGCGGGAGACAGTTCTTC. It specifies CATMSSGRQFF.

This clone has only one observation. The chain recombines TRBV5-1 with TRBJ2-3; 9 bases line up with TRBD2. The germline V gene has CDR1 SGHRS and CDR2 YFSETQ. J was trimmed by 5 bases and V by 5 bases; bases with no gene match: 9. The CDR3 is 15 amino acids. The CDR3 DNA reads TGCGCCAGCAGGGAAAGCGGGAGGAGTATAGATACGCAGTATTTT. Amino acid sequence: CASRESGRSIDTQYF.

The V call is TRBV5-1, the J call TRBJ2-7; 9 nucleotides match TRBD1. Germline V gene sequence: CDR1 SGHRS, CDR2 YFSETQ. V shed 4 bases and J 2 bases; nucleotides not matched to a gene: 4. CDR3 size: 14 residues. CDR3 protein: CASSEDRGAYEQYF. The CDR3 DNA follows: TGCGCCAGCAGCGAGGACAGGGGTGCCTACGAGCAGTACTTC.

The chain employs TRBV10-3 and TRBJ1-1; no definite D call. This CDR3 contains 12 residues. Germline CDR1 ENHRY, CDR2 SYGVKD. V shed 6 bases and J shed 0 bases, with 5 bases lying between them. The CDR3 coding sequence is TGTGCCATCAGCCCAATGAACACTGAAGCTTTCTTT. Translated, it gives CAISPMNTEAFF.

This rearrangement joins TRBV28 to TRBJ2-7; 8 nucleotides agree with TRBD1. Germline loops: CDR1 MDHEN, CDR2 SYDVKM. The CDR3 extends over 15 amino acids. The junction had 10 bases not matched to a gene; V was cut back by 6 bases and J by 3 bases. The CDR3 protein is CASRPTTGGGYEQYF. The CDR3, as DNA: TGTGCCAGCAGACCGACAACAGGGGGAGGCTACGAGCAGTACTTC.

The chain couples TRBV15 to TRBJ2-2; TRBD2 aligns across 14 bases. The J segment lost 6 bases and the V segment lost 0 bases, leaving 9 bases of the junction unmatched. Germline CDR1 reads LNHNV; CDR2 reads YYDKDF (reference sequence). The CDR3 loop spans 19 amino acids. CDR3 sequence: CATSRDLEGLAGVPGELFF. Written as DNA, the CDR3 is TGTGCCACCAGCAGAGATTTAGAGGGACTAGCGGGAGTTCCCGGGGAGCTGTTTTTT.

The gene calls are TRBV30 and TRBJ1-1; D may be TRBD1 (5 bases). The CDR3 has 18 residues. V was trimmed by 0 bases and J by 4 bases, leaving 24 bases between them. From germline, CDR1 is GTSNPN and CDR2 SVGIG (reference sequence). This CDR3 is CAWSVIVLGGREGTEAFF. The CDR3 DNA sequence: TGTGCCTGGAGTGTAATCGTTTTGGGGGGACGAGAGGGCACTGAAGCTTTCTTT. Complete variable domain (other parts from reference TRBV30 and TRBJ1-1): SQTIHQWPATLVQPVGSPLSLECTVEGTSNPNLYWYRQAAGRGLQLLFYSVGIGQISSEVPQNLSASRPQDRQFILSSKKLLLSDSGFYLCAWSVIVLGGREGTEAFFGQGTRLTVV.

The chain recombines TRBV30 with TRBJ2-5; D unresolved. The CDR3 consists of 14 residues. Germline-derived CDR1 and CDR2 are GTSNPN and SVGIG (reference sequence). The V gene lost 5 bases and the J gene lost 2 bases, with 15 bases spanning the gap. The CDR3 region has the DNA TGTGCCTGGGGCCCAGGTTTGGGTCAAGAGACCCAGTACTTC. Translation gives CAWGPGLGQETQYF.